The next 10 T cell receptor beta chains were all read from a single sample in a study of T cells after yellow fever vaccination. TCRdb reanalysed the 5' RACE reads using MiXCR and keeps one entry per CDR3 protein. The table records 200,000 to 250,000 distinct CDR3 sequences, less than 8.5% of them present only once. Specimen: CD4+ T cells sorted from PBMCs, collected 15 days after the yellow fever booster vaccination. The receptors were gathered from a man aged 25-45 years who received the YFV17D yellow fever vaccine.

This chain links TRBV7-2 with TRBJ2-5; TRBD1 agrees at 7 bases. J lost 4 bases, V lost 10 bases, and 12 bases had no gene match. From germline, CDR1 is SGHTA and CDR2 FQGNSA. The CDR3 has 14 amino acids. The DNA of the CDR3 is TGTGCCACCAAACTAGACAGGGTGCGAGAGACCCAGTACTTC. Translated, it gives CATKLDRVRETQYF.

This clonotype was observed a few times. The rearrangement links TRBV29-1 to TRBJ1-5; a weak D match, TRBD1 (5 bases). V lost 4 bases to trimming and J lost 0 bases, with 10 bases between them. Germline V lookup: CDR1 SQVTM, CDR2 ANQGSEA. The length of the CDR3 is 14 residues. The CDR3 protein is CSVAQVDSNQPQHF. The CDR3 region has the DNA TGCAGCGTTGCACAGGTCGATAGCAATCAGCCCCAGCATTTT.

The sample holds many counts of this clonotype. The rearrangement joins TRBV7-2 to TRBJ2-7; D is unclear. CDR1 and CDR2 (germline): SGHTA, FQGNSA. The CDR3 totals 13 residues. Trimming left V 4 bases short and J 7 bases short, with 14 bases between. The CDR3 sequence is CASSSHELGEQYF. In nucleotides, the CDR3 is TGTGCCAGCAGCTCCCATGAGTTGGGGGAGCAGTACTTC.

Only a few counts were recorded for this clonotype. This rearrangement joins TRBV12-3 or TRBV12-4 to TRBJ2-2, with 7 bases that match TRBD1. The V gene end was trimmed by 5 bases and the J gene end by 6 bases; junction bases not matched to a gene: 9. The CDR3 runs 15 residues. Here the CDR3 reads CASSNITGVAGELFF. CDR3 bases: TGTGCCAGCAGTAACATTACAGGGGTGGCCGGGGAGCTGTTTTTT.

This clonotype was seen ten or more times. The chain is built from TRBV20-1 and TRBJ2-5; D gene uncertain. Germline V gene data show CDR1 as DFQATT and CDR2 as SNEGSKA (reference sequence). The CDR3 covers 13 residues. V lost 3 bases and J lost 2, with 10 bases in between. This chain's CDR3 is CSARPSGQETQYF. CDR3 DNA: TGCAGTGCTAGGCCCTCAGGTCAAGAGACCCAGTACTTC.

In its sample, this clonotype was seen many times. The chain employs TRBV4-3 and TRBJ1-1; D is ambiguous. The germline gives CDR1 LGHNA, CDR2 YSLEER. The length of the CDR3 is 14 residues. V shed 0 bases and J shed 3 bases, with 8 bases lying between them. The CDR3 DNA reads as TGCGCCAGCAGCCAAGACTGGCCGTACACTGAAGCTTTCTTT. Its translation: CASSQDWPYTEAFF.

This clonotype was counted ten times or more. The V and J genes are TRBV18 and TRBJ2-1; D remains ambiguous. CDR1 and CDR2 (germline): KGHSH, LQKENI. This CDR3 has 17 residues. Trimming pared 3 bases from V and 3 bases from J, leaving 18 bases between. Here the CDR3 DNA reads TGTGCCAGCTCACCTGGGGAACAGCCTAGGGACTACAATGAGCAGTTCTTC. This translates into CASSPGEQPRDYNEQFF.

This clonotype has just a few counts. The V gene is TRBV7-9, the J gene TRBJ2-4, with D perhaps TRBD1 or TRBD2 (5 bases each). Trimming cost V 0 bases and J 4 bases, with 10 bases left between them. CDR3 length equals 15 residues. Germline CDR1 is SEHNR and CDR2 is FQNEAQ (reference sequence). The CDR3, as DNA: TGTGCCAGCAGCTTAGCCGGGACGGAAAAAAACATTCAGTACTTC. It yields the protein CASSLAGTEKNIQYF.

This clonotype was counted only a few times. Here the CDR3 reads CSATRQGTYEQYF. CDR3 nucleotides: TGCAGTGCTACGCGACAGGGTACCTACGAGCAGTACTTC. The chain has TRBV20-1 and TRBJ2-7; 7 bases line up with TRBD1. V lost 4 bases and J lost 2; bases outside the gene matches: 5. Germline-derived CDR1 and CDR2 are DFQATT and SNEGSKA (reference sequence). The CDR3 loop spans 13 amino acids.

The chain combines TRBV27 with TRBJ2-1; 7 bases fit TRBD1. V trimming: 6 bases; J trimming: 7 bases; junction bases outside the gene matches: 15. There are 16 residues in the CDR3. CDR1 and CDR2 (germline): MNHEY, SMNVEV (reference sequence). CDR3 sequence reads: CASSVTGSIRRNEQFF. The CDR3 nucleotides are TGTGCCAGCAGCGTGACAGGGTCCATTAGGAGAAATGAGCAGTTCTTC.